This T cell receptor (beta chain) was sequenced during a study of OX40 agonist ivuxolimab in advanced cancers. Study-wide context: Males comprised 70% to 90% of the group, whose mean age was approximately 60 years (range 23 to 79).

In the case of this clone: Its antigen is still unknown.

With autoimmune disease history or systemic immunosuppression, patients were excluded. The protocol was immunoSEQ multiplex PCR, while the TCRdb copy is restricted to in-frame clones and leaves out a portion. The repertoire includes 25,000 to 40,000 clones, 81% of them detected once, and about a fifth sits in the top ten. Germline CDR1 is SGHRS and CDR2 is YFSETQ. The CDR3 extends over 15 amino acids. V was cut by 0 bases and J by 2 bases, with 12 bases left in between. Findings and limits, study-wide: At 0.1 to 3.0 mg/kg, clonal expansion of CD4+ and CD8+ blood T cells had occurred by week 6. The mean number of expanded clones was higher in CD8+ T cells than in CD4+.

The source material was CD4+ or CD8+ T cells sorted from blood, sampled in a trial of the OX40 agonist ivuxolimab. The chain links TRBV5-1 to TRBJ2-7; D is possibly TRBD2 (5 bases). This sequence originates from an adult with an advanced solid tumor such as melanoma, head and neck, liver or kidney cancer. CDR3 bases: TGCGCCAGCAGCTTGGCCGGAGGCGGACCCTACGAGCAGTACTTC. Translating gives CASSLAGGGPYEQYF.